The clone carrying this TCR beta chain was found a few times. The data originate from a study of shared clonotypes between healthy human individuals. This table comes from immunoSEQ multiplex PCR, and its TCRdb copy is limited to in-frame clones, with some not included. Found here are approximately 500,000 clones, about 96% of them singletons; the top ten hold 0.05% to 0.07%. Trimming took 2 bases from V and 6 from J, leaving 11 bases between them. The germline V gene has CDR1 MDHEN and CDR2 SYDVKM. This CDR3 spans 14 amino acids. The TCR sequence derives from a woman younger than 45 in good health. The sample comprised naive CD4+ T cells sorted from blood. Noted subset: CD45RA+ positively selected. This sequence joins TRBV28 and TRBJ1-5, with D tentatively TRBD1 (5 bases). This chain's CDR3 is CASSLQGGAQPQHF. CDR3 sequence (DNA): TGTGCCAGCAGTTTACAGGGCGGGGCTCAGCCCCAGCATTTT.